Sequencing of this T cell receptor beta chain was carried out in a study of OX40 agonist ivuxolimab in advanced cancers. Overall study: Ivuxolimab doses were 0.01, 0.1, 0.3, 1.5, 3 or 10 mg/kg every 2 weeks.

Some clones are missing from TCRdb's copy, which holds only in-frame ones; the method was immunoSEQ multiplex PCR. This sample has fewer than 90,000 clones; 88% occur once, and the top ten carry 0.25% to 0.35%. Study-wide findings and caveats: At 0.1 to 3.0 mg/kg, clonal expansion of CD4+ and CD8+ blood T cells had occurred by week 6.

This CDR3 region has 17 residues. Trimming at V came to 6 bases and at J to 6 bases, leaving 16 bases not matched to a gene. CDR1 is MRHNA and CDR2 is SNTAGT in the germline V gene. This clone was counted between two and nine times. As yet, its antigen is unknown. Sample: CD4+ or CD8+ T cells sorted from blood, taken in a trial of the OX40 agonist ivuxolimab. The clonotype comes from an adult with an advanced solid tumor such as melanoma, head and neck, liver or kidney cancer. The chain recombines TRBV6-4 with TRBJ2-3, with TRBD2 matching over 9 bases. CDR3 residues: CASSPGTSSGGGDTQYF. CDR3 nucleotides: TGTGCCAGCAGCCCTGGGACTAGCTCCGGCGGGGGGGATACGCAGTATTTT.